Below are 24 T cell receptor beta chains sequenced from a single sample in a study of blood T cell repertoires in COVID-19. The assay was immunoSEQ multiplex PCR, and TCRdb's table has in-frame clones only and misses some. The sample holds about 90,000 clones, more than 75% seen once. Sequencing was done on a sample of peripheral blood. The source of these receptors is a human donor in a cohort sampled during active COVID-19.

The chain has TRBV18 and TRBJ2-1; 7 bases align to TRBD2. The CDR3 is 14 amino acids. Per the germline V gene, CDR1 is KGHSH and CDR2 is LQKENI. V trimming: 11 bases; J trimming: 7 bases; junction bases outside the gene matches: 14. CDR3 DNA: TGTGCCGCCCGACCCCCGGGGGGTGAGAATGAGCAGTTCTTC. Encoded protein: CAARPPGGENEQFF. Full variable domain (remainder filled in from reference TRBV18 and TRBJ2-1): NAGVMQNPRHLVRRRGQEARLRCSPMKGHSHVYWYRQLPEEGLKFMVYLQKENIIDESGMPKERFSAEFPKEGPSILRIQQVVRGDSAAYFCAARPPGGENEQFFGPGTRLTVL.

This clone was detected only once. This chain links TRBV10-3 with TRBJ2-5; maybe TRBD2 (5 bases). Trimming left V 6 bases short and J 5 bases short, with 16 bases between. The germline V gene encodes CDR1 ENHRY and CDR2 SYGVKD. The length of the CDR3 is 14 residues. This CDR3 reads CAISNTEGRETQYF. Written as DNA, the CDR3 is TGTGCCATCAGCAATACTGAGGGAAGGGAGACCCAGTACTTC.

In nucleotides, the CDR3 is TGTGCCAGCAGCTTGGCGACGGGGACTGAAGCTTTCTTT. Translating it yields CASSLATGTEAFF. This sequence joins TRBV5-4 and TRBJ1-1, with D unclear. CDR1 and CDR2 (germline): SGHNT, YYREEE (reference sequence). The CDR3 runs 13 residues. The V gene lost 0 bases and the J gene lost 5 bases, with 8 bases spanning the gap. The variable domain in full, with the rest retrieved from reference TRBV5-4 and TRBJ1-1, is ETGVTQSPTHLIKTRGQQVTLRCSSQSGHNTVSWYQQALGQGPQFIFQYYREEENGRGNFPPRFSGLQFPNYSSELNVNALELDDSALYLCASSLATGTEAFFGQGTRLTVV.

The V call is TRBV6-4, the J call TRBJ2-1; D is uncertain. The CDR3 loop spans 15 amino acids. V was pared by 0 bases and J by 9 bases, with 15 bases between. Germline lookup yields CDR1 MRHNA and CDR2 SNTAGT. The CDR3 DNA reads as TGTGCCAGCAGTGACTCGAGGCGCCCTTACGTTGAGCAGTTCTTC. Its translation: CASSDSRRPYVEQFF.

This clone was counted once. This chain connects TRBV3-1 (or the pseudogene TRBV3-2) to TRBJ1-4, with D uncertain. There are 14 residues in the CDR3. V lost 2 bases and J 8 bases, leaving 12 bases between the germline ends. Germline V gene sequence: CDR1 LGHDT, CDR2 YNNKEL (reference sequence). The CDR3 sequence: CASSQTLQIEKLFF. CDR3 nucleotides: TGTGCCAGCAGCCAAACCTTGCAGATAGAAAAACTGTTTTTT.

The chain couples TRBV28 to TRBJ1-5, with unresolved D. The V gene lost 6 bases and the J gene lost 3 bases, with 12 bases spanning the gap. CDR1 and CDR2 (germline): MDHEN, SYDVKM. The CDR3 is 14 amino acids. This CDR3 is CASRIYVANQPQHF. The DNA for the CDR3 is TGTGCCAGCAGGATCTATGTCGCCAATCAGCCCCAGCATTTT.

This sequence joins TRBV5-8 and TRBJ1-2; no clear D. This CDR3 has 12 residues. Per the germline V gene, CDR1 is SGHTS and CDR2 is YDEGEE. Trimming shortened V by 0 bases and J by 6 bases, and 6 bases separated the two germline ends. DNA of the CDR3: TGTGCCAGCAGCTTGGTTCTCGATGGCTACACCTTC. Translation: CASSLVLDGYTF.

This clone was seen once. V is TRBV9 and J is TRBJ2-7; TRBD2 agrees at 7 bases. This CDR3 has 14 amino acids. The V gene end was trimmed by 3 bases and the J gene end by 0 bases; junction bases not matched to a gene: 3. Germline assignment: CDR1 SGDLS and CDR2 YYNGEE. The CDR3 region is CASSGGGYSYEQYF. The CDR3 nucleotides are TGTGCCAGCAGCGGGGGGGGTTACTCCTACGAGCAGTACTTC.

The chain has TRBV13 and TRBJ1-2, with 7 bases fitting TRBD1. The CDR3 extends over 15 amino acids. The V gene's germline CDR1 is PRHDT and CDR2 FYEKMQ (reference sequence). Unmatched junction bases numbered 12, after V lost 5 bases and J lost 6 bases. As DNA, the CDR3 is TGTGCCAGCAGCATTAGACAGGGAAGGAATCATGGCTACACCTTC. Its protein is CASSIRQGRNHGYTF.

The CDR3 spells CASSVSLYYEQYF. CDR3 bases: TGTGCCAGTAGTGTCTCTCTGTACTACGAGCAGTACTTC. The rearrangement uses TRBV19 and TRBJ2-7; D gene uncertain. This CDR3 comprises 13 residues. The germline V and J ends were trimmed by 5 bases and 3 bases, with 11 bases remaining between them. From germline, CDR1 is LNHDA and CDR2 SQIVND (reference sequence).

The rearrangement joins TRBV7-2 to TRBJ1-1; D might be TRBD1 (6 bases). The V end was cut by 4 bases, the J end by 4 bases, with 16 bases between. The CDR3 runs 15 residues. The germline V gene has CDR1 SGHTA and CDR2 FQGNSA. The CDR3 nucleotides read TGTGCCAGCAGCTCGAGACAGGTTAGGGGCACTGAAGCTTTCTTT. Protein: CASSSRQVRGTEAFF.

The genes are TRBV3-1 (or the pseudogene TRBV3-2) and TRBJ2-1, with 9 bases aligning to TRBD1. V trimming: 1 base; J trimming: 3 bases; junction bases outside the gene matches: 4. The CDR3 has 16 amino acids. Germline lookup yields CDR1 LGHDT and CDR2 YNNKEL (reference sequence). CDR3 loop: CASSQGGQGFYNEQFF. CDR3 bases: TGTGCCAGCAGCCAAGGGGGACAGGGTTTCTACAATGAGCAGTTCTTC.

The chain is built from TRBV11-3 and TRBJ2-5; D call uncertain. Trimming pared 1 base from V and 1 base from J, leaving 4 bases between. This CDR3 has 13 residues. The germline V gene encodes CDR1 SGHNT and CDR2 YENEEA. In nucleotides, the CDR3 is TGTGCCAGCAGCTTAGGGGCCCAAGAGACCCAGTACTTC. This codes for CASSLGAQETQYF.

This chain joins TRBV5-1 and TRBJ2-1, with 9 positions matching TRBD1. The CDR3 is 15 amino acids. Germline assignment: CDR1 SGHRS and CDR2 YFSETQ. V lost 0 bases, J lost 2 bases, and 0 bases stayed unmatched. In DNA form, the CDR3 reads TGCGCCAGCAGCTTGGGACAGGGGGCCTACAATGAGCAGTTCTTC. Translating it yields CASSLGQGAYNEQFF.

V is TRBV30 and J is TRBJ1-5; tentative D call: TRBD1 (5 bases). Germline V gene lookup returns CDR1 GTSNPN and CDR2 SVGIG (reference sequence). The CDR3 covers 12 residues. The germline V and J ends were trimmed by 5 bases and 1 base, with 6 bases remaining between them. The CDR3 reads CAWSGSNQPQHF. For the CDR3, the DNA is TGTGCCTGGTCAGGGAGCAATCAGCCCCAGCATTTT.

A few counts support this clone. J is TRBJ2-1 and V is TRBV18; a weak D match, TRBD2 (6 bases). From germline, CDR1 is KGHSH and CDR2 LQKENI. CDR3 size: 16 residues. V shed 6 bases and J shed 0 bases, with 15 bases lying between them. The CDR3 nucleotides read TGTGCCAGCTCCCCAAGGGACTCGAGCTCCTACAATGAGCAGTTCTTC. Its protein is CASSPRDSSSYNEQFF. Variable domain in full (rest from reference TRBV18 and TRBJ2-1): NAGVMQNPRHLVRRRGQEARLRCSPMKGHSHVYWYRQLPEEGLKFMVYLQKENIIDESGMPKERFSAEFPKEGPSILRIQQVVRGDSAAYFCASSPRDSSSYNEQFFGPGTRLTVL.

The rearrangement links TRBV4-1 to TRBJ2-3; 12 nucleotides match TRBD2. The trim removed 3 bases at V and 4 bases at J, leaving 14 bases unmatched. The CDR3 extends over 19 amino acids. Per the germline V gene, CDR1 is MGHRA and CDR2 is YSYEKL. The CDR3 spells CASSHALSSGGGLADTQYF. The CDR3 DNA is TGCGCCAGCAGCCACGCTCTCTCTAGCGGGGGGGGGCTGGCAGATACGCAGTATTTT.

The J gene is TRBJ1-5, the V gene TRBV15, with TRBD1 as a possible D gene (5 bases). There are 15 residues in the CDR3. The germline V and J ends were trimmed by 0 bases and 2 bases, with 8 bases remaining between them. Germline V lookup: CDR1 LNHNV, CDR2 YYDKDF (reference sequence). CDR3 sequence: CATSRDGGGNQPQHF. The CDR3 bases are TGTGCCACCAGCAGAGACGGGGGAGGCAATCAGCCCCAGCATTTT. Supplemented by reference TRBV15 and TRBJ1-5, the full variable domain reads DAMVIQNPRYQVTQFGKPVTLSCSQTLNHNVMYWYQQKSSQAPKLLFHYYDKDFNNEADTPDNFQSRRPNTSFCFLDIRSPGLGDTAMYLCATSRDGGGNQPQHFGDGTRLSIL.

CDR3 sequence reads: CATSDNRANTGELFF. DNA for the CDR3: TGTGCCACCAGTGATAACCGGGCGAACACCGGGGAGCTGTTTTTT. This rearrangement joins TRBV24-1 to TRBJ2-2; D is unclear. This CDR3 is 15 amino acids long. V lost 3 bases and J 0 bases, leaving 7 bases between the germline ends. Per germline, CDR1 KGHDR and CDR2 SFDVKD.

The chain couples TRBV6-5 to TRBJ1-2; possibly TRBD1 for D (6 bases). Trimming took off 4 bases at V and 4 bases at J, with 16 bases between the two ends. Looked up from germline, CDR1 is MNHEY and CDR2 is SVGAGI. The CDR3 totals 15 residues. CDR3 bases: TGTGCCAGCAGTTCCCCTCGCGGGGGCGGCTATGGCTACACCTTC. It specifies CASSSPRGGGYGYTF.

The chain has TRBV4-2 and TRBJ1-2; D is ambiguous. This CDR3 spans 16 amino acids. V dropped 1 base and J dropped 7 bases, with 19 bases sitting between them. Germline V CDR1 and CDR2: LGHNA, YNFKEQ. The CDR3 nucleotides read TGTGCCAGCAGCCAAGTTGACTCGGCCCGAGGAGGTGGCTACACCTTC. As protein: CASSQVDSARGGGYTF.

V and J are TRBV6-2 or TRBV6-3 and TRBJ2-5; tentatively, D is TRBD1 (5 bases). The germline V gene encodes CDR1 MNHEY and CDR2 SVGEGT. Trimming left V 0 bases short and J 5 bases short, with 13 bases between. The CDR3 spans 15 residues. In DNA form, the CDR3 reads TGTGCCAGCAGTTACTCGGGCAGGGTAGGGGAGACCCAGTACTTC. Translating it yields CASSYSGRVGETQYF.

CDR3 protein: CASSQRGPTGELFF. CDR3 coding DNA: TGTGCCAGCAGTCAGCGGGGGCCCACCGGGGAGCTGTTTTTT. The genes are TRBV6-5 and TRBJ2-2; 8 nucleotides agree with TRBD2. With V trimmed by 5 bases and J by 4 bases, 3 bases remained unmatched. The CDR3 runs 14 residues. Germline lookup yields CDR1 MNHEY and CDR2 SVGAGI.

The V call is TRBV18, the J call TRBJ1-1; 7 nucleotides line up with TRBD1. The ends lost 5 bases at V and 5 bases at J; junction bases unmatched: 5. CDR1 is KGHSH and CDR2 is LQKENI in the germline V gene. CDR3 length equals 13 residues. The CDR3 DNA follows: TGTGCCAGCTCAAGGACAGGTTTGACTGAAGCTTTCTTT. It codes for CASSRTGLTEAFF.